These 29 T cell receptor beta chains were all obtained from the same sample, sequenced in a study of blood T cell repertoires in COVID-19 (dated by TCRdb to 2019 to 2021). Library prep was done by the immunoSEQ multiplex PCR assay. The table comes from immuneACCESS by way of TCRdb, which keeps in-frame sequences with V and J called. Part of the clones is missing from these tables; in studies checked, under half for an unresolved V gene and the rest for unknown reasons. The sample table contains a few hundred thousand clones; only one count was recorded for about nine tenths of them. Of the sample, 1% falls within the top ten clones. Sequencing was carried out using peripheral blood. These receptors all come from a man aged 45-65 years with active or convalescent COVID-19.

V and J are TRBV9 and TRBJ2-5, with TRBD2 matching over 11 bases. There are 16 residues in the CDR3. J gave up 5 bases and V 0 bases, and 6 bases lay outside the gene matches. CDR1 and CDR2 (germline): SGDLS, YYNGEE. The CDR3 DNA reads as TGTGCCAGCAGCGTAGGCCTAGCGGGGGGATCGGAGACCCAGTACTTC. Translation gives CASSVGLAGGSETQYF.

J is TRBJ1-1 and V is TRBV27; D is ambiguous. This CDR3 contains 13 residues. The V and J ends lost 6 bases and 0 bases respectively, with 8 bases between them. Germline CDR1 and CDR2: MNHEY and SMNVEV (reference sequence). DNA of the CDR3: TGTGCCAGCAGGACTGCTATGAACACTGAAGCTTTCTTT. Its translation: CASRTAMNTEAFF.

The chain combines TRBV24-1 with TRBJ2-5; perhaps TRBD2 as D (5 bases). CDR1 is KGHDR, CDR2 SFDVKD, per germline. V was clipped by 6 bases and J by 0 bases, with 10 bases between them. This CDR3 contains 14 residues. The CDR3 loop is CATSPRGNQETQYF. The DNA for the CDR3 is TGTGCCACCAGTCCCCGGGGTAACCAAGAGACCCAGTACTTC.

The chain links TRBV28 to TRBJ2-7, with 12 bases lining up with TRBD2. This CDR3 region has 15 residues. The germline V gene has CDR1 MDHEN and CDR2 SYDVKM. V shed 5 bases, J shed 4 bases, and the junction held 6 bases outside the gene matches. Here the CDR3 reads CASSTTSGSLYEQYF. The DNA for the CDR3 is TGTGCCAGCAGTACGACTAGCGGGAGTTTATACGAGCAGTACTTC.

This clone was found a few times. V gene TRBV5-6 combines with J gene TRBJ1-1, with D possibly matching TRBD1 (6 bases). The V end was cut by 0 bases, the J end by 6 bases, with 15 bases between. The CDR3 is made up of 15 amino acids. The germline V gene has CDR1 SGHDT and CDR2 YYEEEE. The CDR3 here is CASSLVGGHGAEAFF. CDR3 nucleotides: TGTGCCAGCAGCTTGGTGGGGGGGCATGGCGCTGAAGCTTTCTTT.

CDR3: CASTSSTTSDGGYTF. CDR3 DNA: TGTGCCAGCACTTCCTCGACGACAAGTGATGGTGGCTACACCTTC. The chain combines TRBV28 with TRBJ1-2; D gene ambiguous. V dropped 7 bases and J dropped 7 bases, with 22 bases sitting between them. Germline CDR1 MDHEN, CDR2 SYDVKM. The CDR3 sequence is 15 residues long.

The gene calls are TRBV6-5 and TRBJ2-2; 7 nucleotides align to TRBD1. This CDR3 comprises 15 residues. V shed 5 bases, J shed 0 bases, and the junction held 3 bases outside the gene matches. From germline, CDR1 is MNHEY and CDR2 SVGAGI. CDR3 protein: CASSTQGANTGELFF. CDR3 coding DNA: TGTGCCAGCAGTACGCAGGGGGCGAACACCGGGGAGCTGTTTTTT.

The chain is built from TRBV2 and TRBJ1-1, with D maybe TRBD1 (5 bases). V lost 3 bases to trimming and J lost 10 bases, with 21 bases between them. Germline CDR1 is SNHLY and CDR2 is FYNNEI. The CDR3 runs 15 residues. For the CDR3, the DNA is TGTGCCAGCAGTGACCAGCCTGACTTGGGGGGGACAGCTTTCTTT. It is translated as CASSDQPDLGGTAFF.

The chain links TRBV10-3 to TRBJ2-1; 13 bases align to TRBD2. Losses at the gene ends were 4 bases for V and 10 bases for J; bases not matched to a gene: 10. CDR3 length: 16 residues. Germline CDR1 and CDR2: ENHRY and SYGVKD. CDR3 residues: CAISGGSGTSGIEQFF. CDR3 in DNA: TGTGCCATCAGTGGTGGCTCCGGGACTAGCGGGATAGAGCAGTTCTTC.

V gene TRBV7-9 combines with J gene TRBJ1-6, with D tentatively TRBD1 (6 bases). The CDR3 runs 13 residues. CDR1 SEHNR and CDR2 FQNEAQ come from the germline V gene (reference sequence). V was pared by 8 bases and J by 4 bases, with 9 bases between. The CDR3 spells CASGQPYNSPLHF. As DNA, the CDR3 is TGTGCCAGCGGACAGCCATATAATTCACCCCTCCACTTT.

This chain joins TRBV2 and TRBJ2-7, with 9 bases matching TRBD1. The CDR3 contains 16 residues. The V segment lost 6 bases and the J segment 2 bases; nucleotides outside the gene matches: 11. Germline V CDR1 and CDR2: SNHLY, FYNNEI. CDR3 nucleotide sequence: TGTGCCAGCAGAGGCGGGACAGGGTTTCGAACCTACGAGCAGTACTTC. Its translation is CASRGGTGFRTYEQYF.

The chain carries TRBV7-9 and TRBJ2-5; TRBD1 is a possible D gene (6 bases). V gave up 5 bases and J gave up 5 bases, with 18 bases separating them. The germline V gene encodes CDR1 SEHNR and CDR2 FQNEAQ (reference sequence). The CDR3 is 15 residues long. This chain's CDR3 is CASSQGIRGGETQYF. For the CDR3, the DNA is TGTGCCAGCAGCCAGGGGATTCGTGGGGGTGAGACCCAGTACTTC.

The chain has TRBV3-1 (or the pseudogene TRBV3-2) and TRBJ1-4, with a possible D match to TRBD1 (5 bases). Per the germline V gene, CDR1 is LGHDT and CDR2 is YNNKEL (reference sequence). The CDR3 spans 13 residues. The V end was cut by 1 base, the J end by 7 bases, with 7 bases between. The CDR3 DNA reads TGTGCCAGCAGCCAAGGACAGACTGAAAAACTGTTTTTT. Encoded protein: CASSQGQTEKLFF.

This rearrangement joins TRBV19 to TRBJ2-5, with a possible D match to TRBD1 (6 bases). The length of the CDR3 is 13 residues. Germline CDR1 is LNHDA and CDR2 is SQIVND (reference sequence). V was shortened by 2 bases and J by 5 bases, with 9 bases between the two germline ends. The CDR3 spells CASSIFDRETQYF. The CDR3 region has the DNA TGTGCCAGTAGTATATTTGACAGGGAGACCCAGTACTTC.

This clone was detected only once. V usage is TRBV19 and J usage is TRBJ1-5, with D perhaps TRBD1 (6 bases). The V end was cut by 3 bases, the J end by 8 bases, with 23 bases between. The CDR3 totals 17 residues. Germline V gene sequence: CDR1 LNHDA, CDR2 SQIVND (reference sequence). The CDR3 region has the DNA TGTGCCAGTAGTATTCTGGGTATACAGGGTGTTGGTGAGCCCCAGCATTTT. This sequence encodes CASSILGIQGVGEPQHF.

J is TRBJ1-5 and V is TRBV19; TRBD1 is a possible D gene (6 bases). The CDR3 is 14 residues long. Trimming removed 4 bases at V and 6 bases at J, with 13 bases between. Germline V gene lookup returns CDR1 LNHDA and CDR2 SQIVND (reference sequence). CDR3 region: CASSREAGAQPQHF. DNA for the CDR3: TGTGCCAGTAGTAGAGAAGCAGGGGCTCAGCCCCAGCATTTT. The full variable domain, in which reference TRBV19 and TRBJ1-5 provide the parts outside the CDR3, is DGGITQSPKYLFRKEGQNVTLSCEQNLNHDAMYWYRQDPGQGLRLIYYSQIVNDFQKGDIAEGYSVSREKKESFPLTVTSAQKNPTAFYLCASSREAGAQPQHFGDGTRLSIL.

J is TRBJ2-1 and V is TRBV4-1, with D possibly matching TRBD2 (5 bases). Trimming removed 1 base at V and 9 bases at J, with 13 bases between. The germline V gene encodes CDR1 MGHRA and CDR2 YSYEKL. The CDR3 covers 14 residues. The CDR3 spells CASSQGQEGSEQFF. For the CDR3, the DNA is TGCGCCAGCAGCCAAGGTCAAGAGGGTAGTGAGCAGTTCTTC.

The rearrangement links TRBV28 to TRBJ2-2; possibly TRBD1 for D (6 bases). Germline loops: CDR1 MDHEN, CDR2 SYDVKM. This CDR3 has 16 amino acids. The germline V and J ends were trimmed by 4 bases and 0 bases, with 12 bases remaining between them. This chain's CDR3 is CASSSTGTTNTGELFF. The CDR3 DNA sequence: TGTGCCAGCAGTTCTACCGGGACAACGAACACCGGGGAGCTGTTTTTT.

The V gene is TRBV27, the J gene TRBJ2-3, with D perhaps TRBD1 (5 bases). The V and J ends lost 4 bases and 4 bases respectively, with 12 bases between them. This CDR3 has 14 residues. In germline, CDR1 is MNHEY, CDR2 SMNVEV (reference sequence). CDR3 DNA sequence: TGTGCCAGCAGTTATGGGCAGGGTGCAGATACGCAGTATTTT. The encoded protein is CASSYGQGADTQYF.

The rearrangement joins TRBV12-2 to TRBJ1-6; the DNA was not used to check the table's D call, TRBD1. TRBV12-2 is labeled a pseudogene. The CDR3 spans 18 residues. CDR3 sequence (DNA): TGTGCAAGTCGCCACCGACAGGGGAGGGGGCCTAATAATTCACCCCTCCACTTT. It is translated as CASRHRQGRGPNNSPLHF.

This clone showed up just a few times. This chain joins TRBV4-3 and TRBJ1-2; TRBD1 is a possible D gene (5 bases). CDR1 and CDR2 (germline): LGHNA, YSLEER. There are 14 residues in the CDR3. The V gene lost 1 base and the J gene lost 6 bases, with 12 bases spanning the gap. CDR3 in amino acids: CASSQVVRADGYTF. CDR3 bases: TGCGCCAGCAGCCAAGTCGTCAGGGCAGATGGCTACACCTTC.

V is TRBV28 and J is TRBJ1-5; 8 bases match TRBD1. From germline, CDR1 is MDHEN and CDR2 SYDVKM. CDR3 length equals 16 residues. Trimming removed 5 bases from V and 0 bases from J; junction bases left unmatched: 6. The CDR3 region is CASSQDRGISNQPQHF. Here the CDR3 DNA reads TGTGCCAGCAGTCAAGACAGGGGAATTAGCAATCAGCCCCAGCATTTT.

This chain joins TRBV21-1 and TRBJ2-7; no check of the table's D call, TRBD2, against the DNA was made. TRBV21-1 is recorded as a pseudogene. The CDR3 contains 19 residues. The CDR3 sequence is CASSKQTSLLSESSYEQYF. The CDR3 bases are TGTGCCAGCAGCAAACAAACCTCATTACTATCCGAGAGCTCCTACGAGCAGTACTTC.

The rearrangement uses TRBV4-1 and TRBJ1-1; no clear D gene. This CDR3 contains 14 residues. The germline V and J ends were trimmed by 0 bases and 4 bases, with 9 bases remaining between them. Germline CDR1 and CDR2: MGHRA and YSYEKL. This CDR3 reads CASSQDFEGTEAFF. CDR3 nucleotide sequence: TGCGCCAGCAGCCAAGATTTTGAGGGCACTGAAGCTTTCTTT.

The V gene is TRBV9, the J gene TRBJ1-6, with D hard to call. The CDR3 length is 12 residues. V was pared by 0 bases and J by 13 bases, with 8 bases between. CDR1 SGDLS and CDR2 YYNGEE come from the germline V gene. The CDR3 is CASSVGPLPLHF. The CDR3 DNA sequence: TGTGCCAGCAGCGTAGGTCCCCTTCCCCTCCACTTT.

The rearrangement links TRBV18 to TRBJ1-5, with unresolved D. Trimming removed 6 bases from V and 3 bases from J, with 6 bases in between. The CDR3 covers 12 residues. The V gene's germline CDR1 is KGHSH and CDR2 LQKENI. The CDR3 bases are TGTGCCAGCTCGCGTACCAATCAGCCCCAGCATTTT. Protein sequence: CASSRTNQPQHF.

The chain is built from TRBV28 and TRBJ1-4, with D possibly TRBD1 on 6 matching bases. The CDR3 is 16 residues long. Deletions cut 3 bases from V and 4 bases from J, with 15 bases between. CDR1 is MDHEN, CDR2 SYDVKM, per germline. CDR3 nucleotide sequence: TGTGCCAGCAGTTTGCCCCCAGGGGCGAATAATGAAAAACTGTTTTTT. Translation gives CASSLPPGANNEKLFF.

This chain links TRBV6-2 or TRBV6-3 with TRBJ1-5, with 7 bases fitting TRBD1. The germline V gene encodes CDR1 MNHEY and CDR2 SVGEGT. This CDR3 region has 15 residues. After removal of 2 bases from V and 5 bases from J, the junction contained 6 bases not matched to a gene. The CDR3 DNA is TGTGCCAGCAGTTACCCCGCAGGGGGAGATCAGCCCCAGCATTTT. Protein sequence: CASSYPAGGDQPQHF.

This chain uses TRBV29-1 with TRBJ2-3; 12 positions match TRBD2. The germline V gene encodes CDR1 SQVTM and CDR2 ANQGSEA. Unmatched junction bases numbered 6, after V lost 6 bases and J lost 2 bases. This CDR3 contains 15 residues. For the CDR3, the DNA is TGCAGCGTCGCGACTAGCGGGAGTCCCACAGATACGCAGTATTTT. Translated, it gives CSVATSGSPTDTQYF.